The 21 T cell receptor beta chains reported below all come from one sample, sequenced in a study of CD8 T cells in Susac syndrome. Random hexamers primed reverse transcription of about 0.45 to 1 ug RNA. TCRdb redid the calling of the immunoSEQ multiplex PCR reads with MiXCR, one entry per CDR3 protein. The table records just over 300,000 distinct CDR3 sequences, roughly nine tenths of them present only once. Sequenced sample: CD4+ T cells from PBMCs. Every receptor here comes from a human donor with multiple sclerosis.

This chain joins TRBV6-5 and TRBJ2-1; D is perhaps TRBD1 (5 bases). This CDR3 spans 19 amino acids. In germline, CDR1 is MNHEY, CDR2 SVGAGI. The V end lost 0 bases, the J end lost 1 base, and 19 bases lay between the germline ends. The CDR3 loop reads CASSYSASQGVRSYNEQFF. The CDR3 DNA is TGTGCCAGCAGTTACTCTGCCAGTCAAGGGGTAAGGTCCTACAATGAGCAGTTCTTC.

V and J are TRBV20-1 and TRBJ2-7; D unclear. V was trimmed by 4 bases and J by 2 bases, leaving 15 bases between them. There are 14 residues in the CDR3. Per the germline V gene, CDR1 is DFQATT and CDR2 is SNEGSKA (reference sequence). The CDR3 reads CSATDGRTAYEQYF. CDR3 sequence (DNA): TGCAGTGCTACAGACGGAAGAACCGCCTACGAGCAGTACTTC.

This chain joins TRBV5-6 and TRBJ2-7; the match to TRBD1 covers 7 bases. This CDR3 region has 15 residues. Trimming at V came to 2 bases and at J to 6 bases, leaving 11 bases not matched to a gene. The germline gives CDR1 SGHDT, CDR2 YYEEEE. The DNA of the CDR3 is TGTGCCAGCAGCTTTCCTGACAGGGATCTCATCGAGCAGTACTTC. Translating it yields CASSFPDRDLIEQYF.

This CDR3 reads CASSEALGSSGRPGSTYEQYF. The CDR3 region has the DNA TGTGCCAGCAGTGAAGCGCTTGGTTCTAGCGGGAGACCAGGGTCCACCTACGAGCAGTACTTC. J is TRBJ2-7 and V is TRBV2, with 10 positions matching TRBD2. Germline V gene sequence: CDR1 SNHLY, CDR2 FYNNEI. V shed 0 bases and J 2 bases; nucleotides not matched to a gene: 19. The CDR3 length is 21 residues.

V usage is TRBV6-5 and J usage is TRBJ2-7; possibly TRBD1 for D (6 bases). The ends were cut back, 8 bases at V and 0 bases at J, with 17 bases in the middle. Germline CDR1 and CDR2: MNHEY and SVGAGI. The CDR3 has 15 residues. Here the CDR3 reads CASRGQLGSSYEQYF. CDR3 nucleotide sequence: TGTGCCAGCCGCGGACAGCTTGGCAGCTCCTACGAGCAGTACTTC.

The chain couples TRBV12-3 or TRBV12-4 to TRBJ2-1, with D perhaps TRBD2 (9 bases). V lost 7 bases, J lost 4 bases, and 23 bases lay in between. This CDR3 has 17 amino acids. The CDR3 bases are TGTGCCAGCACCCAGGGGGCGGGGGGGCCTGAGTACAATGAGCAGTTCTTC. Its translation is CASTQGAGGPEYNEQFF.

The chain couples TRBV5-1 to TRBJ1-2; no reliable D call. This CDR3 is 13 amino acids long. Germline V gives CDR1 SGHRS, CDR2 YFSETQ. V was trimmed by 5 bases and J by 8 bases, leaving 16 bases between them. Written as DNA, the CDR3 is TGCGCCAGCAGATCGACCGGGCGAGGGGGCTACACCTTC. Amino acids: CASRSTGRGGYTF.

This clonotype was picked up a small number of times. This chain connects TRBV12-3 or TRBV12-4 to TRBJ2-3; D not certain. Deletions cut 2 bases from V and 6 bases from J, with 6 bases between. The CDR3 length is 12 residues. In DNA, the CDR3 is TGTGCCAGCAGTTTATCATGGGATACGCAGTATTTT. It is translated as CASSLSWDTQYF.

The chain uses TRBV2 and TRBJ1-2; D call uncertain. Trimming pared 0 bases from V and 2 bases from J, leaving 7 bases between. Germline V gene lookup returns CDR1 SNHLY and CDR2 FYNNEI. The CDR3 length is 14 residues. In nucleotides, the CDR3 is TGTGCCAGCAGTGAAGCGCAGGAGAACTATGGCTACACCTTC. Translation: CASSEAQENYGYTF.

The V call is TRBV24-1, the J call TRBJ2-6, with D maybe TRBD1 (6 bases). The CDR3 consists of 17 residues. CDR1 and CDR2 from the germline V gene are KGHDR and SFDVKD. V lost 4 bases and J 0 bases, leaving 12 bases between the germline ends. Here the CDR3 DNA reads TGTGCCACCAGTGACGGGCAGGGGACCTCTGGGGCCAACGTCCTGACTTTC. Amino acids: CATSDGQGTSGANVLTF.

V and J are TRBV6-6 and TRBJ2-1, with 8 bases identical to TRBD2. V gave up 7 bases and J gave up 6 bases; unmatched junction bases: 14. Germline loops: CDR1 MNHNY, CDR2 SVGAGI (reference sequence). There are 16 residues in the CDR3. Here the CDR3 DNA reads TGTGCCAGCACCAAGCTACCGGGACTAGTGCCCAATGAGCAGTTCTTC. Protein sequence: CASTKLPGLVPNEQFF.

The CDR3: CASSVTLTGGYTF. As DNA, the CDR3 is TGCGCCAGCAGCGTGACACTAACTGGTGGCTACACCTTC. V gene TRBV5-1 combines with J gene TRBJ1-2, with D unresolved. This CDR3 comprises 13 residues. Germline CDR1 SGHRS, CDR2 YFSETQ. Trimming pared 4 bases from V and 7 bases from J, leaving 14 bases between.

J is TRBJ2-3 and V is TRBV29-1; 8 nucleotides match TRBD2. With 4 bases clipped from V and 3 bases from J, the junction kept 0 bases outside the gene matches. The CDR3 extends over 12 amino acids. Germline CDR1 SQVTM, CDR2 ANQGSEA. CDR3 amino acids: CSVAGGTDTQYF. The CDR3 nucleotides read TGCAGCGTTGCGGGGGGGACAGATACGCAGTATTTT.

This CDR3 reads CASSTGTAEEKLFF. In DNA, the CDR3 is TGTGCCAGCAGTACCGGGACAGCAGAGGAAAAACTGTTTTTT. The chain combines TRBV6-2 or TRBV6-3 with TRBJ1-4, with 7 bases identical to TRBD1. This CDR3 has 14 amino acids. Trimming took 5 bases from V and 8 from J; bases not matched to a gene: 8. The V gene's germline CDR1 is MNHEY and CDR2 SVGEGT.

CDR3 DNA sequence: TGCAGTGCTAGCGGTACCACAGATACGCAGTATTTT. This sequence encodes CSASGTTDTQYF. This sequence joins TRBV20-1 and TRBJ2-3; D gene ambiguous. Germline V lookup: CDR1 DFQATT, CDR2 SNEGSKA (reference sequence). V shed 3 bases and J shed 2 bases, with 6 bases lying between them. This CDR3 spans 12 amino acids.

V usage is TRBV7-2 and J usage is TRBJ2-5; D call uncertain. The germline gives CDR1 SGHTA, CDR2 FQGNSA. Between the trimmed V and J ends, which lost 1 base and 4 bases, there was a span of 19 bases. The CDR3 is 17 amino acids. The CDR3 DNA sequence: TGTGCCAGCAGCTTAGGGTGGGCCAGGCCCCAAGGAGAGACCCAGTACTTC. This codes for CASSLGWARPQGETQYF.

The genes are TRBV10-3 and TRBJ1-2; the D gene is possibly TRBD1 (5 bases). There are 15 residues in the CDR3. V was pared by 4 bases and J by 5 bases, with 17 bases between. Germline lookup yields CDR1 ENHRY and CDR2 SYGVKD. CDR3 amino acids: CAISASGPSSYGYTF. The CDR3 DNA follows: TGTGCCATCAGTGCCTCGGGACCGAGTTCTTATGGCTACACCTTC.

V gene TRBV20-1 combines with J gene TRBJ1-4; D uncertain. With 6 bases removed from V and 0 bases from J, the gap between germline ends came to 8 bases. Germline assignment: CDR1 DFQATT and CDR2 SNEGSKA (reference sequence). The CDR3 contains 13 residues. CDR3: CSANMATNEKLFF. The CDR3 DNA is TGCAGTGCCAATATGGCAACTAATGAAAAACTGTTTTTT.

The gene calls are TRBV29-1 and TRBJ1-4, with 11 bases matching TRBD1. Looked up from germline, CDR1 is SQVTM and CDR2 is ANQGSEA. The CDR3 runs to 14 residues. The J segment lost 7 bases and the V segment lost 7 bases, leaving 8 bases of the junction unmatched. This CDR3 is CSARDRGSGEKLFF. The DNA of the CDR3 is TGCAGCGCCCGGGACAGGGGGAGTGGTGAAAAACTGTTTTTT.

In DNA, the CDR3 is TGTGCCAGCCAGGAGCGGGGGACCTACGAGCAGTACTTC. Translating it yields CASQERGTYEQYF. The gene calls are TRBV19 and TRBJ2-7, with 8 bases aligning to TRBD2. V dropped 9 bases and J dropped 2; count of bases not matched to a gene: 6. Germline V CDR1 and CDR2: LNHDA, SQIVND (reference sequence). The CDR3 loop spans 13 amino acids.

This clonotype turned up a few times. The CDR3 coding sequence is TGTGCCAGCAGCTTAGGGCTAGCGGGGTCCTCCTACGAGCAGTACTTC. Its protein is CASSLGLAGSSYEQYF. The chain uses TRBV7-2 and TRBJ2-7, with 9 positions matching TRBD2. CDR1 is SGHTA and CDR2 is FQGNSA in the germline V gene. V shed 1 base, J shed 0 bases, and the junction held 4 bases outside the gene matches. The CDR3 runs to 16 residues.